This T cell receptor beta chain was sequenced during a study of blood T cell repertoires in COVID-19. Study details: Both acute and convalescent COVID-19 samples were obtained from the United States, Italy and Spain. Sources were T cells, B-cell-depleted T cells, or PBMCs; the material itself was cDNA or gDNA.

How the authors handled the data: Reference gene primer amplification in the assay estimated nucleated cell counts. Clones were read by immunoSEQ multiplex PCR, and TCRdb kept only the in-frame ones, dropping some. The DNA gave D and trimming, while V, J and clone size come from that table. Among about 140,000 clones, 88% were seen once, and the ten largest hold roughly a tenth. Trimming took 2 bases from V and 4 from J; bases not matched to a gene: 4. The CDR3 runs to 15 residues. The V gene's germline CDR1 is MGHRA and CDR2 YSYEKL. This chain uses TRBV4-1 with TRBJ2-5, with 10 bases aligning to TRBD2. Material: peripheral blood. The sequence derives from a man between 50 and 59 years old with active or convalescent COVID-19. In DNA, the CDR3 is TGCGCCAGCAGCCAAAGCGGGAGGGAGGGAGAGACCCAGTACTTC. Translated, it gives CASSQSGREGETQYF.